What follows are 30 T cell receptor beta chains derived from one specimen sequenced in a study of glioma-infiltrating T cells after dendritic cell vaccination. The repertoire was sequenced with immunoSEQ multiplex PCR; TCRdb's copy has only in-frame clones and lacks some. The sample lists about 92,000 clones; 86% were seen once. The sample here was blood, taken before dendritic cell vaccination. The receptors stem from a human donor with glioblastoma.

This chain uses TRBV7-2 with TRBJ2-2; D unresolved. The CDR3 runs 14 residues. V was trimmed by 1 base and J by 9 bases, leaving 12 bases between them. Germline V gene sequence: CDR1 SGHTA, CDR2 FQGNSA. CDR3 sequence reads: CASSLDRQARELFF. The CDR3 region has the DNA TGTGCCAGCAGCTTAGATCGTCAGGCCCGGGAGCTGTTTTTT. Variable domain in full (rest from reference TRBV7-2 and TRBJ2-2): GAGVSQSPSNKVTEKGKDVELRCDPISGHTALYWYRQSLGQGLEFLIYFQGNSAPDKSGLPSDRFSAERTGGSVSTLTIQRTQQEDSAVYLCASSLDRQARELFFGEGSRLTVL.

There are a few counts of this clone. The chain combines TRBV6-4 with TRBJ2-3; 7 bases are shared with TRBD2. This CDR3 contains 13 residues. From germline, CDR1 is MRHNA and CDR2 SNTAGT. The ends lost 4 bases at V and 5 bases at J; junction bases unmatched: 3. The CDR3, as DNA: TGTGCCAGCAGTGGCACTAGCGAAGATACGCAGTATTTT. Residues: CASSGTSEDTQYF.

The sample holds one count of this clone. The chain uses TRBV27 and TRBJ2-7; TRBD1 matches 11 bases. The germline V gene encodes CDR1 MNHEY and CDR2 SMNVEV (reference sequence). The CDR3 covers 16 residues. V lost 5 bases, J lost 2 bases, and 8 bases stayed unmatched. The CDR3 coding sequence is TGTGCCAGCAGTCCCCAATCGGGACAGGGGGCCTACGAGCAGTACTTC. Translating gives CASSPQSGQGAYEQYF.

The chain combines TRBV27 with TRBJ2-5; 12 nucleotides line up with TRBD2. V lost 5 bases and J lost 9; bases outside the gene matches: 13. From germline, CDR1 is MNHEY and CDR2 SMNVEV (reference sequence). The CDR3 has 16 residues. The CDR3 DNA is TGTGCCAGCAGTGTCTCCGGGACTAGCGGGTCCGGGGCCCAGTACTTC. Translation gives CASSVSGTSGSGAQYF.

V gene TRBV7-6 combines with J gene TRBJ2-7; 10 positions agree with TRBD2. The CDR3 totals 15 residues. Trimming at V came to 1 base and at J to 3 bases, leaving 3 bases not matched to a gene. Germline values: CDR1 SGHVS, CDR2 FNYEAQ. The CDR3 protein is CASSLVASGSYEQYF. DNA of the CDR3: TGTGCCAGCAGCTTAGTGGCTAGCGGGAGCTACGAGCAGTACTTC.

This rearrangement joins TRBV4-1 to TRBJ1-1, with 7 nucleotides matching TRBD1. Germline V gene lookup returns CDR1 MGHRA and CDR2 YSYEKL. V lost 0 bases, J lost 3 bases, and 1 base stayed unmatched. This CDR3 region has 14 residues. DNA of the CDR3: TGCGCCAGCAGCCAAGAAGGGGGCTACACTGAAGCTTTCTTT. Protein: CASSQEGGYTEAFF.

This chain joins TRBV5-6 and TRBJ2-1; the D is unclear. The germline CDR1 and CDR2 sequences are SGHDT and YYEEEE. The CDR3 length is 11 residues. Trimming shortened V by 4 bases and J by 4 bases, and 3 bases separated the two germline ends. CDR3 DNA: TGTGCCAGCAGCCATTACAATGAGCAGTTCTTC. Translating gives CASSHYNEQFF.

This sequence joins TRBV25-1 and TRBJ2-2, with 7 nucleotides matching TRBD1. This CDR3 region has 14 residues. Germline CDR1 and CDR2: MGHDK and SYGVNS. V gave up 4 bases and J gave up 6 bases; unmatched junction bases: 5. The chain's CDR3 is CASSVRGLSGELFF. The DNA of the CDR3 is TGTGCCAGCAGTGTCAGGGGGTTGTCCGGGGAGCTGTTTTTT.

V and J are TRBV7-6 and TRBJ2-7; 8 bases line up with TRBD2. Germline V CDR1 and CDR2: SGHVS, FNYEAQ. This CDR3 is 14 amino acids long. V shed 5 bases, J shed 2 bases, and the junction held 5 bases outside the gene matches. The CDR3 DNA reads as TGTGCCAGCAGCCGGGCGCGGGGGGCCTACGAGCAGTACTTC. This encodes CASSRARGAYEQYF.

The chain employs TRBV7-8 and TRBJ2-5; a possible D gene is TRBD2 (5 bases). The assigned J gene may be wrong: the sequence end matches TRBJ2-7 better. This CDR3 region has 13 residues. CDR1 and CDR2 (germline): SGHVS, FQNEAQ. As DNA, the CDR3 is TGTGCCAGCAGCGAGGGCAGTAACTACGAGCAGTACTTC. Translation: CASSEGSNYEQYF.

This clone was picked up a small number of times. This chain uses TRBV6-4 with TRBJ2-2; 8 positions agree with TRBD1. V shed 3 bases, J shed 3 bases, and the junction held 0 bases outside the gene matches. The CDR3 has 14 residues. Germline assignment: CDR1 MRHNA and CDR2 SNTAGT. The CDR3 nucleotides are TGTGCCAGCAGTGAGGACAGGGACACCGGGGAGCTGTTTTTT. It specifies CASSEDRDTGELFF.

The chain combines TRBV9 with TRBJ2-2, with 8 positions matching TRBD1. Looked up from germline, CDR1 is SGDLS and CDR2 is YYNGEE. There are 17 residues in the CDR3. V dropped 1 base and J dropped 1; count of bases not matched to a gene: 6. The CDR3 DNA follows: TGTGCCAGCAGCGTAAACCTCAGGGGGCTGAACACCGGGGAGCTGTTTTTT. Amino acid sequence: CASSVNLRGLNTGELFF.

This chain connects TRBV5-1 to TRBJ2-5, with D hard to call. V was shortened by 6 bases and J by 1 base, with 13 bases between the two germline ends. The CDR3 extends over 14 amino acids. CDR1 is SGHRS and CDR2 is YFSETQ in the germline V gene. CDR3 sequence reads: CASTRRNLQETQYF. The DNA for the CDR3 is TGCGCCAGCACCCGCAGGAACCTCCAAGAGACCCAGTACTTC.

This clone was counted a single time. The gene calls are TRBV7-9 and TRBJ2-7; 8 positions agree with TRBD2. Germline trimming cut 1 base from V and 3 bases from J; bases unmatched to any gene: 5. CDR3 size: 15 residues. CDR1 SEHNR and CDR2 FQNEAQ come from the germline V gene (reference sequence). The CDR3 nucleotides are TGTGCCAGCAGCTTAGGGGGACTAGGCGACTACGAGCAGTACTTC. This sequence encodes CASSLGGLGDYEQYF.

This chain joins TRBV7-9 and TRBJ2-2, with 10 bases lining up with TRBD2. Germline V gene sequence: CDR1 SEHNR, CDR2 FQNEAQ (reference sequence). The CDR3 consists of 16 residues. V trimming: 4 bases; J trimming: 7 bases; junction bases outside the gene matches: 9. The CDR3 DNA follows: TGTGCCAGCAGCTCACAGCGGGGGGGCCGCGTCGGGGAGCTGTTTTTT. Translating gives CASSSQRGGRVGELFF.

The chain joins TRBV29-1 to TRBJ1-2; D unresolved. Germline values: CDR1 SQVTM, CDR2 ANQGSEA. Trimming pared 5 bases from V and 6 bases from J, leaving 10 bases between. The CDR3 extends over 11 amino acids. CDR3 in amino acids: CSVYDTHGYTF. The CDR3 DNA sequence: TGCAGCGTTTATGACACCCATGGCTACACCTTC.

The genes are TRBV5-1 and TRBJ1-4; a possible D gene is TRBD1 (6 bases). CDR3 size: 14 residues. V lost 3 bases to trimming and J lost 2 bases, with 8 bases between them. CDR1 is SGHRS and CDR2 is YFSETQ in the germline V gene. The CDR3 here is CASSSGQTNEKLFF. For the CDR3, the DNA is TGCGCCAGCAGCTCCGGACAGACTAATGAAAAACTGTTTTTT.

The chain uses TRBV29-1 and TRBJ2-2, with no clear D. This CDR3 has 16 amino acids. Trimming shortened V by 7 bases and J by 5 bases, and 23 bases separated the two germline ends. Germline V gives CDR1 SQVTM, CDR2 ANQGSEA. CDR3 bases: TGCAGCGCCCGTCCGCAGGTTGGATCCCTAACCGGGGAGCTGTTTTTT. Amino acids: CSARPQVGSLTGELFF.

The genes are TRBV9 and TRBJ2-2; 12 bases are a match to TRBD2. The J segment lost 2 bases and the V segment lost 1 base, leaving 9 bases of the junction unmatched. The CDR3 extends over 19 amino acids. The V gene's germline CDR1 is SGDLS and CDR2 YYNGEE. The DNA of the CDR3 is TGTGCCAGCAGCGTACCGTCCCGGACTAGCGGGGCCAACACCGGGGAGCTGTTTTTT. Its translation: CASSVPSRTSGANTGELFF.

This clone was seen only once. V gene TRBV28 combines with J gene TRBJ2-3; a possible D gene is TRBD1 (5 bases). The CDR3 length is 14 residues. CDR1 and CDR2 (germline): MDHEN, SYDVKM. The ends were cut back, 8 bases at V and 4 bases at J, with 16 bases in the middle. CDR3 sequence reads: CASLSPGRADTQYF. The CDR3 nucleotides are TGTGCCAGCCTATCGCCGGGCAGGGCAGATACGCAGTATTTT.

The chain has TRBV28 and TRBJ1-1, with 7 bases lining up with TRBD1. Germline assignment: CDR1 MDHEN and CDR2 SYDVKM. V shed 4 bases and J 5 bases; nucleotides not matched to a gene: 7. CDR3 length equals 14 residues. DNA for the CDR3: TGTGCCAGCAGTTCGGGACAGACCAAGACTGAAGCTTTCTTT. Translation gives CASSSGQTKTEAFF.

CDR3 in DNA: TGTGCCAGCAGTGACGTACTAGCGGGAGCAGTAAATGAGCAGTTCTTC. The encoded protein is CASSDVLAGAVNEQFF. The chain recombines TRBV2 with TRBJ2-1, with 11 bases that match TRBD2. V dropped 3 bases and J dropped 7; count of bases not matched to a gene: 8. Germline CDR1 and CDR2: SNHLY and FYNNEI. The CDR3 is 16 residues long.

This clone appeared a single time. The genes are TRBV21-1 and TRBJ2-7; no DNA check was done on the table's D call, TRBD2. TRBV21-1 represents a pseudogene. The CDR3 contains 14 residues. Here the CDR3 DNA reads TGTGCCAGCAGCACAACGGGGGGCTTGGGCAAGCAGTACTTC. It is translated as CASSTTGGLGKQYF.

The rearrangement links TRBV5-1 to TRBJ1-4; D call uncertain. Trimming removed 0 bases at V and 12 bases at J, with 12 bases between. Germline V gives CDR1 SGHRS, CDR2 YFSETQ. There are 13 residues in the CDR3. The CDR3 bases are TGCGCCAGCAGCTTGGGGCAGCTTCGGGAACTGTTTTTT. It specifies CASSLGQLRELFF.

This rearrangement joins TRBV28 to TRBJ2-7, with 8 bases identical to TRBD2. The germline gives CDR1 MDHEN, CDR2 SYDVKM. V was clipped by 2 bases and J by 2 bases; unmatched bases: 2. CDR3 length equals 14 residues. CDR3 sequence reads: CASSLEGLAYEQYF. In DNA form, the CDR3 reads TGTGCCAGCAGTTTAGAGGGACTAGCCTACGAGCAGTACTTC.

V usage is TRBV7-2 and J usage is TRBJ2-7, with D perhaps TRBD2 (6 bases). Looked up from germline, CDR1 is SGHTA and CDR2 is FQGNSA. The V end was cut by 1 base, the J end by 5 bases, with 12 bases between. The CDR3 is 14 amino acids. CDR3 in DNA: TGTGCCAGCAGCTTAGGGGTAGCGGTTGACGAGCAGTACTTC. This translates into CASSLGVAVDEQYF.

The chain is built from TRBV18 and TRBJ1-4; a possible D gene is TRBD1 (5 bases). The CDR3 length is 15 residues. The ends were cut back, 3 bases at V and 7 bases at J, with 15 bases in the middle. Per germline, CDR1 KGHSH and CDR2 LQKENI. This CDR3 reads CASSPQTGGGEKLFF. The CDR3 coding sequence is TGTGCCAGCTCACCTCAGACCGGGGGTGGTGAAAAACTGTTTTTT.

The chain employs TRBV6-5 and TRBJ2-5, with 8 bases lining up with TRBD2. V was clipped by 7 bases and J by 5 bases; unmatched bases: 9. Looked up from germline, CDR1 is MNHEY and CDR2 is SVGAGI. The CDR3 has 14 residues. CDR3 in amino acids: CASTRGGAIETQYF. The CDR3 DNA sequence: TGTGCCAGCACTCGGGGGGGGGCGATTGAGACCCAGTACTTC.

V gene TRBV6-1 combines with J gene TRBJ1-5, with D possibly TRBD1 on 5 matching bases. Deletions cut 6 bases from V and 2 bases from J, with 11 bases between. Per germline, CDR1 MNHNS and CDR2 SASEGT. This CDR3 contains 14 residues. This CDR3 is CASRPGRGNQPQHF. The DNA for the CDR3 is TGTGCCAGCAGGCCCGGCAGGGGCAATCAGCCCCAGCATTTT.

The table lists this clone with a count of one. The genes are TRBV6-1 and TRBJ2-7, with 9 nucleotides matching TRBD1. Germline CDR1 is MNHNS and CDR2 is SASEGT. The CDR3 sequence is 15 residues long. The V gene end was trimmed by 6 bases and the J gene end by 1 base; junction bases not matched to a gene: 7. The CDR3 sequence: CASSGGGTGSYEQYF. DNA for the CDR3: TGTGCCAGCAGCGGGGGCGGGACAGGGTCCTACGAGCAGTACTTC.